These 30 T cell receptor beta chains originate from one sample sequenced in a study of shared T cell receptors in the human thymus. Profiling relied on immunoSEQ multiplex PCR, and the TCRdb table lists in-frame clones only, not all of them. This table holds under 450,000 clones, approximately 95% found once. Input material: thymocytes. These receptors originate from a human donor.

The chain recombines TRBV27 with TRBJ2-7; 12 bases are a match to TRBD2. CDR1 is MNHEY, CDR2 SMNVEV, per germline (reference sequence). The V and J ends lost 5 bases and 1 base, in that order; junction bases with no gene match: 9. CDR3 length: 17 residues. CDR3: CASSLLRTSGDSYEQYF. CDR3 coding DNA: TGTGCCAGCAGTCTCCTACGGACTAGCGGGGATTCCTACGAGCAGTACTTC.

The chain combines TRBV5-5 with TRBJ1-2, with 10 nucleotides matching TRBD1. J lost 12 bases, V lost 3 bases, and 17 bases had no gene match. CDR1 and CDR2 (germline): SGHKS, YYEKEE (reference sequence). This CDR3 has 16 residues. CDR3 DNA sequence: TGTGCCAGCAGCTGGGAAGATGACAGGGGGCGGCTCGAGGACACCTTC. Encoded protein: CASSWEDDRGRLEDTF.

The chain uses TRBV2 and TRBJ2-1, with D possibly being TRBD1 or TRBD2 (6 bases each). Trimming removed 0 bases from V and 10 bases from J, with 19 bases in between. This CDR3 has 16 amino acids. Germline assignment: CDR1 SNHLY and CDR2 FYNNEI. The CDR3 here is CASSEARGLGGTEQFF. The CDR3, as DNA: TGTGCCAGCAGTGAAGCACGGGGATTAGGGGGGACGGAGCAGTTCTTC.

J is TRBJ2-7 and V is TRBV19; D is perhaps TRBD1 or TRBD2 (5 bases each). The CDR3 has 14 amino acids. CDR1 is LNHDA and CDR2 is SQIVND in the germline V gene (reference sequence). V lost 6 bases and J lost 3, with 15 bases in between. The CDR3 protein is CASSAGTGFYEQYF. As DNA, the CDR3 is TGTGCCAGTAGCGCCGGGACCGGCTTCTACGAGCAGTACTTC.

This clone was detected once. The V and J genes are TRBV5-6 and TRBJ1-2, with a possible D match to TRBD1 (5 bases). The V gene's germline CDR1 is SGHDT and CDR2 YYEEEE. The CDR3 consists of 15 residues. The germline V and J ends were trimmed by 3 bases and 1 base, with 13 bases remaining between them. DNA for the CDR3: TGTGCCAGCAGCTACCGGGACGCAGTTAACTATGGCTACACCTTC. Translating it yields CASSYRDAVNYGYTF.

The chain joins TRBV20-1 to TRBJ2-3, with no clear D. The CDR3 length is 10 residues. The ends were cut back, 6 bases at V and 1 base at J, with 2 bases in the middle. Germline V gives CDR1 DFQATT, CDR2 SNEGSKA (reference sequence). The CDR3 sequence: CSACTDTQYF. The CDR3 coding sequence is TGCAGTGCCTGCACAGATACGCAGTATTTT.

The chain carries TRBV27 and TRBJ2-2, with D maybe TRBD2 (6 bases). The V gene lost 2 bases and the J gene lost 6 bases, with 28 bases spanning the gap. CDR3 length equals 20 residues. Germline assignment: CDR1 MNHEY and CDR2 SMNVEV (reference sequence). In nucleotides, the CDR3 is TGTGCCAGCAGTTTAGGGAGGCCGATTGGACACCCTGAAACTCCCGGGGAGCTGTTTTTT. Translating gives CASSLGRPIGHPETPGELFF.

This chain links TRBV4-1 with TRBJ2-7; 7 positions agree with TRBD2. With 0 bases clipped from V and 2 bases from J, the junction kept 13 bases outside the gene matches. Germline V gene lookup returns CDR1 MGHRA and CDR2 YSYEKL. CDR3 size: 18 residues. CDR3 sequence: CASSQEGGIASGAYEQYF. The CDR3 DNA reads TGCGCCAGCAGCCAAGAGGGGGGGATTGCTAGCGGTGCCTACGAGCAGTACTTC.

The chain links TRBV6-6 to TRBJ1-5; D gene uncertain. V shed 4 bases and J shed 7 bases, with 11 bases lying between them. This CDR3 comprises 13 residues. The germline V gene encodes CDR1 MNHNY and CDR2 SVGAGI (reference sequence). This CDR3 reads CASSSRGGQPQHF. The CDR3 DNA follows: TGTGCCAGCAGTTCCCGGGGAGGACAGCCCCAGCATTTT.

This clone turned up a few times. CDR3 bases: TGTGCCACCAGGGGGAGGAATGATGAGCAGTTCTTC. Translating it yields CATRGRNDEQFF. This chain links TRBV7-9 with TRBJ2-1; D possibly corresponds to TRBD1 (7 bases). This CDR3 spans 12 amino acids. V lost 10 bases to trimming and J lost 8 bases, with 15 bases between them. The germline gives CDR1 SEHNR, CDR2 FQNEAQ (reference sequence).

This chain uses TRBV28 with TRBJ1-1, with TRBD1 matching over 7 bases. Germline V gene sequence: CDR1 MDHEN, CDR2 SYDVKM. The CDR3 contains 17 residues. The J segment lost 1 base and the V segment lost 3 bases, leaving 11 bases of the junction unmatched. The CDR3 is CASSLRRDRDSNTEAFF. For the CDR3, the DNA is TGTGCCAGCAGTTTGCGTCGAGACAGGGATTCGAACACTGAAGCTTTCTTT.

The V gene is TRBV28, the J gene TRBJ1-2; D gene uncertain. With 4 bases removed from V and 2 bases from J, the gap between germline ends came to 5 bases. Germline V gene sequence: CDR1 MDHEN, CDR2 SYDVKM. The CDR3 contains 12 residues. The CDR3 DNA follows: TGTGCCAGCAGTTCAATGAACTATGGCTACACCTTC. It codes for CASSSMNYGYTF.

This clone was seen only once. The chain uses TRBV11-2 and TRBJ2-1; D might be TRBD2 (7 bases). The CDR3 spans 16 residues. V was trimmed by 5 bases and J by 8 bases, leaving 22 bases between them. Germline values: CDR1 SGHAT, CDR2 FQNNGV. In DNA, the CDR3 is TGTGCCAGCAGCGGGGGGGGCTGTCTAGATTGTTATGAGCAGTTCTTC. Protein sequence: CASSGGGCLDCYEQFF.

In this sample, this clone turned up once. CDR3 sequence reads: CASSLGSGRNGYTF. In DNA form, the CDR3 reads TGCGCCAGCAGCTTGGGATCAGGGAGGAATGGCTACACCTTC. V gene TRBV5-1 combines with J gene TRBJ1-2; possibly TRBD1 for D (5 bases). The CDR3 consists of 14 residues. The germline gives CDR1 SGHRS, CDR2 YFSETQ. The ends were cut back, 0 bases at V and 6 bases at J, with 12 bases in the middle.

The count of this clone is one. The J gene is TRBJ1-1, the V gene TRBV28; no definite D call. Trimming cost V 10 bases and J 5 bases, with 17 bases left between them. The CDR3 runs to 13 residues. Germline-derived CDR1 and CDR2 are MDHEN and SYDVKM. Here the CDR3 reads CATGLRSTTEAFF. The CDR3 DNA reads as TGTGCCACGGGCCTTCGATCGACGACTGAAGCTTTCTTT.

The chain recombines TRBV29-1 with TRBJ2-1, with TRBD2 as a possible D gene (6 bases). Germline CDR1 and CDR2: SQVTM and ANQGSEA. V was pared by 2 bases and J by 7 bases, with 12 bases between. The CDR3 loop spans 13 amino acids. This CDR3 is CSVEPRDSNEQFF. The CDR3 coding sequence is TGCAGCGTTGAACCCCGGGACTCTAATGAGCAGTTCTTC.

The chain carries TRBV2 and TRBJ1-2; the D gene is possibly TRBD1 (5 bases). The ends were cut back, 1 base at V and 0 bases at J, with 6 bases in the middle. The CDR3 has 14 residues. The germline CDR1 and CDR2 sequences are SNHLY and FYNNEI. The CDR3 spells CASSEGTSNYGYTF. DNA for the CDR3: TGTGCCAGCAGTGAAGGGACATCTAACTATGGCTACACCTTC.

This rearrangement joins TRBV27 to TRBJ1-5; D unclear. CDR3 size: 14 residues. CDR1 MNHEY and CDR2 SMNVEV come from the germline V gene (reference sequence). The V end lost 3 bases, the J end lost 9 bases, and 15 bases lay between the germline ends. The CDR3 coding sequence is TGTGCCAGCAGTTTTTCCGGGAGAAGGCGGCCCCAGCATTTT. Amino acids: CASSFSGRRRPQHF.

In DNA, the CDR3 is TGTGCCAGCAGCCCTAGCGGGATGTTCTACGAGCAGTACTTC. Translation: CASSPSGMFYEQYF. This chain joins TRBV7-9 and TRBJ2-7; 9 positions match TRBD2. The V gene end was trimmed by 5 bases and the J gene end by 3 bases; junction bases not matched to a gene: 5. This CDR3 has 14 amino acids. Germline CDR1 is SEHNR and CDR2 is FQNEAQ (reference sequence).

This rearrangement joins TRBV14 to TRBJ2-7, with TRBD2 identical over 7 bases. The germline gives CDR1 SGHDN, CDR2 FVKESK. The CDR3 runs 18 residues. Trimming removed 4 bases from V and 2 bases from J; junction bases left unmatched: 17. The CDR3 DNA reads as TGTGCCAGCAGCCCCCGCGAGGGGACGGGAGGTAGAGCCTACGAGCAGTACTTC. Its protein is CASSPREGTGGRAYEQYF.

V and J are TRBV9 and TRBJ1-1; D gene ambiguous. This CDR3 has 14 amino acids. Trimming pared 0 bases from V and 0 bases from J, leaving 6 bases between. Germline V gene data show CDR1 as SGDLS and CDR2 as YYNGEE. In DNA, the CDR3 is TGTGCCAGCAGCGTAGGCGGGATGAACACTGAAGCTTTCTTT. Its translation: CASSVGGMNTEAFF.

The rearrangement links TRBV30 to TRBJ1-4; D might be TRBD1 (5 bases). The CDR3 is 16 residues long. Looked up from germline, CDR1 is GTSNPN and CDR2 is SVGIG (reference sequence). Trimming stripped 3 bases from V and 5 bases from J, with 19 bases between. The CDR3 nucleotides are TGTGCCTGGAGCCGGTCCAGGGCCTCCCCGAATGAAAAACTGTTTTTT. Translated, it gives CAWSRSRASPNEKLFF.

The chain recombines TRBV28 with TRBJ2-4, with D tentatively TRBD1 or TRBD2 (5 bases each). The V end was cut by 3 bases, the J end by 1 base, with 7 bases between. Germline V lookup: CDR1 MDHEN, CDR2 SYDVKM. The CDR3 totals 14 residues. The CDR3 protein is CASSLGEAKNIQYF. The CDR3 DNA sequence: TGTGCCAGCAGTTTGGGGGAGGCCAAAAACATTCAGTACTTC.

V gene TRBV7-2 combines with J gene TRBJ2-7; maybe TRBD2 (5 bases). CDR1 is SGHTA, CDR2 FQGNSA, per germline. The CDR3 runs 14 residues. V lost 0 bases, J lost 6 bases, and 12 bases lay in between. The CDR3 is CASSLAGDKGEQYF. CDR3 DNA: TGTGCCAGCAGCTTAGCGGGAGATAAGGGCGAGCAGTACTTC.

The J gene is TRBJ1-3, the V gene TRBV14, with 10 positions matching TRBD1. Per the germline V gene, CDR1 is SGHDN and CDR2 is FVKESK. Trimming cost V 4 bases and J 8 bases; bases outside gene matches: 8. The CDR3 has 15 amino acids. The CDR3 DNA is TGTGCCAGCAGCCCCGGGACAGGGGTTTGCGACACCATATATTTT. It yields the protein CASSPGTGVCDTIYF.

The chain has TRBV5-1 and TRBJ2-7; D tentatively reads TRBD1 or TRBD2 (5 bases each). The germline V gene has CDR1 SGHRS and CDR2 YFSETQ. This CDR3 region has 17 residues. Trimming took 1 base from V and 0 from J, leaving 17 bases between them. CDR3 DNA: TGCGCCAGCAGCTTGACACCGTCGGGGACCAGCTCCTACGAGCAGTACTTC. Residues: CASSLTPSGTSSYEQYF.

In its sample, this clone was seen once. The rearrangement links TRBV6-5 to TRBJ2-1; D is possibly TRBD1 or TRBD2 (5 bases each). The germline V gene has CDR1 MNHEY and CDR2 SVGAGI. Trimming removed 6 bases at V and 4 bases at J, with 16 bases between. CDR3 size: 15 residues. The DNA for the CDR3 is TGTGCCAGCAGAGGGGACGTGGCACTATACAATGAGCAGTTCTTC. It codes for CASRGDVALYNEQFF.

The V and J genes are TRBV25-1 and TRBJ1-2; possibly TRBD1 for D (5 bases). V shed 5 bases and J shed 0 bases, with 13 bases lying between them. Germline loops: CDR1 MGHDK, CDR2 SYGVNS. This CDR3 spans 15 amino acids. Written as DNA, the CDR3 is TGTGCCAGCAGTTCCGACAGTTCTACTAACTATGGCTACACCTTC. Encoded protein: CASSSDSSTNYGYTF.

V gene TRBV11-3 combines with J gene TRBJ2-1; 7 bases line up with TRBD2. V trimming: 2 bases; J trimming: 8 bases; junction bases outside the gene matches: 6. This CDR3 comprises 14 residues. Germline V gene lookup returns CDR1 SGHNT and CDR2 YENEEA. The CDR3 DNA sequence: TGTGCCAGCAGCTTACGGACTAGTTTCGATGAGCAGTTCTTC. This encodes CASSLRTSFDEQFF.

This chain joins TRBV10-3 and TRBJ2-1; 12 bases match TRBD1. Germline CDR1 is ENHRY and CDR2 is SYGVKD. With V trimmed by 4 bases and J by 7 bases, 5 bases remained unmatched. The CDR3 consists of 15 residues. CDR3 sequence: CAISGDRGRINEQFF. The CDR3 nucleotides are TGTGCCATCAGTGGGGACAGGGGGCGGATAAATGAGCAGTTCTTC.